This T cell receptor (beta chain) originates from a study of cytomegalovirus exposure and HLA in healthy donors. As for the donors, each was a healthy bone marrow donor. Each donor was nominally healthy when sampled (though unrecorded immune exposures were likely). PCR used 60 Vbeta primers and 13 Jbeta primers. Clones were read by immunoSEQ multiplex PCR, and TCRdb kept only the in-frame ones, dropping some. Of about 52,000 clones listed, around 70% are singletons. Germline CDR1 is GTSNPN and CDR2 is SVGIG (reference sequence). V was clipped by 0 bases and J by 0 bases, with 11 bases between them. CDR3 size: 16 residues. Study-level points and caveats: An apparent linkage of common viral pathogens to several of the most significant clusters emerged in a later analysis. What TCR beta sequences reportedly achieved was accurate prediction of HLA-A and HLA-B alleles in most subjects.

In regard to this clone: Its antigen is currently unknown.

This chain joins TRBV30 and TRBJ1-4, with no clear D. This TCR was recovered from a woman aged 50 to 60 in good health and CMV-seronegative. Sequencing was done on a sample of PBMCs. The CDR3 loop reads CAWSVQLGATNEKLFF. DNA of the CDR3: TGTGCCTGGAGTGTGCAATTGGGAGCAACTAATGAAAAACTGTTTTTT.